This T cell receptor (beta chain) was identified in a study of CD8 T cells in Susac syndrome. RNA totalling about 0.45 to 1 ug underwent reverse transcription with random hexamers. TCRdb ran MiXCR on the immunoSEQ multiplex PCR reads and lists one entry per CDR3 protein. Of about 160,000 distinct CDR3 sequences in the sample, roughly 94% are singletons; the top ten hold almost 0.095%. Purification of the CD8+ and CD4+ T cells relied on negative isolation, and TEMRA cells underwent FACS enrichment. The V segment lost 4 bases and the J segment 2 bases; nucleotides outside the gene matches: 11. The length of the CDR3 is 16 residues. The germline CDR1 and CDR2 sequences are LGHNA and YSLEER.

The chain employs TRBV4-3 and TRBJ2-7, with TRBD2 matching over 7 bases. What was sequenced was CD4+ T cells from PBMCs. The receptor comes from a human donor with multiple sclerosis. This CDR3 is CASSRDRAGLTYEQYF. CDR3 sequence (DNA): TGCGCCAGCAGCCGAGATCGAGCGGGGTTGACCTACGAGCAGTACTTC.